One and the same sample provided the 6 T cell receptor beta chains below, sequenced in a study of post-analysis software for immune sequencing data. Study-level points and caveats: Compared with controls, patients had more of roughly five TRBV segments, including TRBV5-6, TRBV5-1 and TRBV20-1.

Antigens for these TCRs are unknown. Unique molecular identifiers had been added to the TCR beta cDNA libraries. TCRdb itself ran the PCR reads through MiXCR, one entry per CDR3 protein. The profile shows approximately 630,000 distinct CDR3 sequences, about 60% of them singletons. What was sequenced was blood. These receptors originate from a girl aged 2 to 10 with multiple sclerosis.

The chain carries TRBV12-3 or TRBV12-4 and TRBJ2-2; D perhaps matches TRBD1 (5 bases). CDR3 length equals 15 residues. V lost 4 bases and J lost 0, with 9 bases in between. As DNA, the CDR3 is TGTGCCAGCAGTTGGCAGACAGCGAACACCGGGGAGCTGTTTTTT. Protein sequence: CASSWQTANTGELFF.

The CDR3 is CASSVGPLGTEAFF. The CDR3 bases are TGTGCCAGCAGTGTAGGGCCCCTGGGAACTGAAGCTTTCTTT. The chain employs TRBV12-3 or TRBV12-4 and TRBJ1-1; no definite D call. The CDR3 runs 14 residues. V lost 5 bases and J lost 5, with 15 bases in between.

The genes are TRBV20-1 and TRBJ1-4; tentatively, D is TRBD1 (5 bases). V gave up 1 base and J gave up 14 bases, with 11 bases separating them. Looked up from germline, CDR1 is DFQATT and CDR2 is SNEGSKA (reference sequence). The CDR3 is 11 amino acids. CDR3 bases: TGCAGTGCTAGAGGGGTCAAGGGGCTGTTTTTT. Its protein is CSARGVKGLFF.

This chain's CDR3 is CASSPGQANSPLHF. DNA for the CDR3: TGTGCCAGCTCACCGGGACAGGCCAATTCACCCCTCCACTTT. This chain connects TRBV18 to TRBJ1-6; TRBD1 agrees at 8 bases. V lost 3 bases to trimming and J lost 7 bases; unmatched junction nucleotides: 2. This CDR3 is built from 14 residues. CDR1 is KGHSH and CDR2 is LQKENI in the germline V gene. The full variable domain, with the rest looked up from reference TRBV18 and TRBJ1-6, is NAGVMQNPRHLVRRRGQEARLRCSPMKGHSHVYWYRQLPEEGLKFMVYLQKENIIDESGMPKERFSAEFPKEGPSILRIQQVVRGDSAAYFCASSPGQANSPLHFGNGTRLTVT.

This rearrangement joins TRBV2 to TRBJ2-7; perhaps TRBD2 as D (6 bases). This CDR3 region has 13 residues. Per germline, CDR1 SNHLY and CDR2 FYNNEI. V lost 6 bases to trimming and J lost 7 bases, with 16 bases between them. The CDR3 bases are TGTGCCAGCAGCTTTGGGGGGTTAGGGGAGCAGTACTTC. This gives the protein CASSFGGLGEQYF.

This rearrangement joins TRBV7-2 to TRBJ2-7, with 8 bases matching TRBD2. Germline CDR1 and CDR2: SGHTA and FQGNSA. The CDR3 length is 17 residues. Trimming removed 1 base from V and 2 bases from J; junction bases left unmatched: 10. CDR3 DNA: TGTGCCAGCAGCTTAGAGGGAGCGGGAGTATTCGCCTACGAGCAGTACTTC. Translation: CASSLEGAGVFAYEQYF.